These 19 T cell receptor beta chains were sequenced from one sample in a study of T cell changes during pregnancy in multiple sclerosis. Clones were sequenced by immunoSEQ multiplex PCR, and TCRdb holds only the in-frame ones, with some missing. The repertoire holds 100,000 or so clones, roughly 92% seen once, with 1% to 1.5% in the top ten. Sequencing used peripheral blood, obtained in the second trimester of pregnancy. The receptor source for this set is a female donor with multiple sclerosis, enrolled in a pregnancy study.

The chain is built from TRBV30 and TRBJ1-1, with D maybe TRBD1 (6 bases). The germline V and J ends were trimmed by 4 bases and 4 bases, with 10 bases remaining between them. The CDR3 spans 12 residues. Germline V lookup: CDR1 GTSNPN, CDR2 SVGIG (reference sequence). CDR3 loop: CAWTGGGTEAFF. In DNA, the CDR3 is TGTGCCTGGACTGGGGGCGGCACTGAAGCTTTCTTT. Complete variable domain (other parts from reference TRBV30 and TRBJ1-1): SQTIHQWPATLVQPVGSPLSLECTVEGTSNPNLYWYRQAAGRGLQLLFYSVGIGQISSEVPQNLSASRPQDRQFILSSKKLLLSDSGFYLCAWTGGGTEAFFGQGTRLTVV.

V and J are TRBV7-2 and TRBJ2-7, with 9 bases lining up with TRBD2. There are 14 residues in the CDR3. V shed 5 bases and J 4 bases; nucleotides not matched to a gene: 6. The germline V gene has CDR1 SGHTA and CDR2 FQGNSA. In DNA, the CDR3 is TGTGCCAGCAGCGAAGCGGGGGGAAATTACGAGCAGTACTTC. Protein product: CASSEAGGNYEQYF.

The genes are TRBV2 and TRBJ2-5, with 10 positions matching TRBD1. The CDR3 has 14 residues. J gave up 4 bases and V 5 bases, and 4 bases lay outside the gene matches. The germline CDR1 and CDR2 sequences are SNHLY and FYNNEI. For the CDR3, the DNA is TGTGCCAGCAGTATCGGACAGGGGGGAGAGACCCAGTACTTC. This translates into CASSIGQGGETQYF. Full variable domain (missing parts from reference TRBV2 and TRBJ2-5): EPEVTQTPSHQVTQMGQEVILRCVPISNHLYFYWYRQILGQKVEFLVSFYNNEISEKSEIFDDQFSVERPDGSNFTLKIRSTKLEDSAMYFCASSIGQGGETQYFGPGTRLLVL.

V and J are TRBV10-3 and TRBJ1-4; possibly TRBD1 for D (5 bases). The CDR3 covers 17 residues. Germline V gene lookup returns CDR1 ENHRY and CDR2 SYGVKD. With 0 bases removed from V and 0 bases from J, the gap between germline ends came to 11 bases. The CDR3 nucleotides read TGTGCCATCAGTGAGTCGGCGGGGGGAGCAACTAATGAAAAACTGTTTTTT. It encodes CAISESAGGATNEKLFF.

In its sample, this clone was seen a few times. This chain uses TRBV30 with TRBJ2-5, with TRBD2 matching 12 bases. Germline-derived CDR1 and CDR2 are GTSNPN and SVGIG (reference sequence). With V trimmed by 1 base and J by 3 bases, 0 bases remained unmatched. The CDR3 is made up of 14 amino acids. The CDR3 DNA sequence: TGTGCCTGGAGTGGACTAGCGGGAGAAGAGACCCAGTACTTC. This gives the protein CAWSGLAGEETQYF.

DNA of the CDR3: TGCGCCAGCAGCCAGGGGACAGGGGGCTGGGGGCCCCAGCATTTT. Its translation: CASSQGTGGWGPQHF. The J gene is TRBJ1-5, the V gene TRBV4-1; 12 bases line up with TRBD1. Germline CDR1 MGHRA, CDR2 YSYEKL. The CDR3 has 15 amino acids. After removal of 3 bases from V and 9 bases from J, the junction contained 6 bases not matched to a gene.

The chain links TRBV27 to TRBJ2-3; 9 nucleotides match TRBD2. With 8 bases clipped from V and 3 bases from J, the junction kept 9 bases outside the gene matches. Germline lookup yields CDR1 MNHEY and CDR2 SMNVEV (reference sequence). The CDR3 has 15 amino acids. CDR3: CASGPRAGGTDTQYF. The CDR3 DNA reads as TGTGCCAGCGGCCCCCGAGCGGGGGGAACAGATACGCAGTATTTT.

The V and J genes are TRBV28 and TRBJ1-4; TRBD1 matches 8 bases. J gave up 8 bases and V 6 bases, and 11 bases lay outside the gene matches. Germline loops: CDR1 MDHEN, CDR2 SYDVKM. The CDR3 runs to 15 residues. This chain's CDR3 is CASRRGQGFREKLFF. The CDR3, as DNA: TGTGCCAGCAGGAGAGGACAGGGCTTTCGCGAAAAACTGTTTTTT.

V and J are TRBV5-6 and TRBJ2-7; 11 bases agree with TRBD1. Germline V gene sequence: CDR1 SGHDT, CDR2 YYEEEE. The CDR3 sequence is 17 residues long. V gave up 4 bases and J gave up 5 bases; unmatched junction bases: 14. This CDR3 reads CASSPSRDRGGVDEQYF. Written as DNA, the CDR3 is TGTGCCAGCAGCCCGTCCCGGGACAGGGGGGGAGTCGACGAGCAGTACTTC. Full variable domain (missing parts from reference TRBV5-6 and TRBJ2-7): DAGVTQSPTHLIKTRGQQVTLRCSPKSGHDTVSWYQQALGQGPQFIFQYYEEEERQRGNFPDRFSGHQFPNYSSELNVNALLLGDSALYLCASSPSRDRGGVDEQYFGPGTRLTVT.

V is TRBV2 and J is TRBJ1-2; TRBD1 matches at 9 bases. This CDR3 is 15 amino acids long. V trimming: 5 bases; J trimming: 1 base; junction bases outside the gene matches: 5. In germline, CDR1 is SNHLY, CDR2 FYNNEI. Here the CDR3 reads CASSHNRGRNYGYTF. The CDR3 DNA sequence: TGTGCCAGCAGTCACAACAGGGGGCGTAACTATGGCTACACCTTC.

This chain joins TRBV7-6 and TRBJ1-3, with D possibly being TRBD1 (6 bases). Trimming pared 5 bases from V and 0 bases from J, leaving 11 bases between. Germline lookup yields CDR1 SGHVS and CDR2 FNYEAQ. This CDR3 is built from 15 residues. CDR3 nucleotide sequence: TGTGCCAGCAGCAAGGGGGGGCCCTCTGGAAACACCATATATTTT. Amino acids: CASSKGGPSGNTIYF.

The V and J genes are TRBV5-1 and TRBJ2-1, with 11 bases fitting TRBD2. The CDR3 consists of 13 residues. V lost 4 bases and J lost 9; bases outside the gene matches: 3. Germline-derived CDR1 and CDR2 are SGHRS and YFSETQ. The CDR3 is CASSPTSGTEQFF. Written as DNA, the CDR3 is TGCGCCAGCAGCCCGACTAGCGGGACTGAGCAGTTCTTC.

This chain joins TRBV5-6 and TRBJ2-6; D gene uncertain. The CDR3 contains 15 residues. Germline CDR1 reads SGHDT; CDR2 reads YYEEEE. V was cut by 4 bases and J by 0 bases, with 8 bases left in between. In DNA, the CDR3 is TGTGCCAGCAGCCGATACTACTCTGGGGCCAACGTCCTGACTTTC. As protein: CASSRYYSGANVLTF.

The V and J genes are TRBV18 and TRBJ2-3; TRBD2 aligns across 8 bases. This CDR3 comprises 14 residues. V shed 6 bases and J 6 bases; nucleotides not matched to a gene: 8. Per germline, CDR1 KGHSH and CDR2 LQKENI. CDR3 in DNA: TGTGCCAGCTCTCCCGGGACTAGAAGGGATACGCAGTATTTT. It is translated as CASSPGTRRDTQYF.

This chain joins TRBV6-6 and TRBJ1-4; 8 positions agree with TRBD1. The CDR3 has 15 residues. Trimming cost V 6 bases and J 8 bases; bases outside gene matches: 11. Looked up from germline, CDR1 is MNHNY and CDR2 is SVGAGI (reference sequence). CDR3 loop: CASSRPGQGGEKLFF. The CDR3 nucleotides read TGTGCCAGCAGCCGCCCTGGACAGGGAGGCGAAAAACTGTTTTTT.

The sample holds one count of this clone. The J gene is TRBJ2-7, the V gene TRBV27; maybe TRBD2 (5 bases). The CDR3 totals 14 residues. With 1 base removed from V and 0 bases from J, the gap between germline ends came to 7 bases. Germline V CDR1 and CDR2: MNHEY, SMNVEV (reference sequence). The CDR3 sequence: CASSLFRGSYEQYF. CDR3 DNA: TGTGCCAGCAGTTTATTTCGGGGCTCCTACGAGCAGTACTTC.

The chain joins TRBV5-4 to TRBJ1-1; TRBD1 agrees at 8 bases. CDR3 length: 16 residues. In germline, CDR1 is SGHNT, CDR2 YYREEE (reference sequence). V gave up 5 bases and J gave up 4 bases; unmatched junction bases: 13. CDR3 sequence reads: CASSFGQGRDGTEAFF. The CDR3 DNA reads TGTGCCAGCAGTTTTGGACAGGGAAGGGATGGCACTGAAGCTTTCTTT.

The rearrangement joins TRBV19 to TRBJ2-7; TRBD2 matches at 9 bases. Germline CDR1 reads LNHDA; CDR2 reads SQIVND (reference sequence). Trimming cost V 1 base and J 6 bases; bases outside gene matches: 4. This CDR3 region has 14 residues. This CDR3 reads CASSIVSGGGEQYF. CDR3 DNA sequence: TGTGCCAGTAGTATAGTTAGCGGGGGAGGCGAGCAGTACTTC.

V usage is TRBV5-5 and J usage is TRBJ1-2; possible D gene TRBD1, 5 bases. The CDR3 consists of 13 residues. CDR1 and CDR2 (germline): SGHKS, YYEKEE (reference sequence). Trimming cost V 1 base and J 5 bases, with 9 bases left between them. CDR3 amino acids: CASSLWGEYGYTF. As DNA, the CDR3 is TGTGCCAGCAGCTTGTGGGGGGAATATGGCTACACCTTC.